These T cell receptor beta chains were read from a single sample in a study of cytomegalovirus exposure and HLA in healthy donors. The assay was immunoSEQ multiplex PCR, and TCRdb's table has in-frame clones only and misses some. The sample has approximately 74,000 clones, around 75% seen once. Sequencing used PBMCs. Receptors were obtained from a man aged 55 to 70 in good health and CMV-seropositive. Both conserved end residues are part of each CDR3. The D gene is left open where the match is weak. Not every row has a clone size; where given, it reads once, few, many or a size class.

cdr3_aa | cdr3_nt | clone_size | d_call | j_call | v_call
CASSLVVSPDTQYF | TGCGCCAGCAGCTTGGTAGTTAGCCCAGATACGCAGTATTTT | few | - | TRBJ2-3 | TRBV5-1
CASSEKTGSTDTQYF | TGCGCCAGCAGCGAAAAGACAGGGAGCACAGATACGCAGTATTTT | - | TRBD1 | TRBJ2-3 | TRBV5-1
CASSLDANSVKLFF | TGTGCCAGCAGCTTAGATGCCAACTCGGTAAAACTGTTTTTT | once | - | TRBJ1-4 | TRBV7-9
CASSLEAQRGKNIQYF | TGTGCCAGCAGCTTAGAAGCCCAGCGGGGAAAAAACATTCAGTACTTC | - | TRBD2 | TRBJ2-4 | TRBV7-2
CASSESGSGTEAFF | TGCGCCAGCAGTGAGTCGGGCAGCGGGACTGAAGCTTTCTTT | - | - | TRBJ1-1 | TRBV10-2
CATPREGGSNQPQHF | TGTGCCACCCCCAGGGAGGGTGGTAGCAATCAGCCCCAGCATTTT | - | - | TRBJ1-5 | TRBV6-6
CASSGQGLNTEAFF | TGTGCCAGCTCCGGACAGGGTCTGAACACTGAAGCTTTCTTT | - | TRBD1 | TRBJ1-1 | TRBV18
CASSHPRRGGTSNEKLFF | TGTGCCAGCAGCCACCCTCGACGAGGGGGCACATCTAATGAAAAACTGTTTTTT | - | TRBD1 | TRBJ1-4 | TRBV7-6
CASSLAGEGETQYF | TGTGCCAGCAGTCTGGCGGGGGAGGGGGAGACCCAGTACTTC | - | TRBD2 | TRBJ2-5 | TRBV7-8
CSVGRGEEAFF | TGCAGCGTCGGTCGGGGGGAGGAAGCTTTCTTT | - | - | TRBJ1-1 | TRBV29-1
CASSRGQLNQPQHF | TGTGCCAGTAGTCGGGGACAACTCAATCAGCCCCAGCATTTT | - | - | TRBJ1-5 | TRBV19
CASSHLGTSVGGELFF | TGCGCCAGCAGCCATCTGGGGACTAGCGTGGGCGGGGAGCTGTTTTTT | - | TRBD2 | TRBJ2-2 | TRBV4-1
CASGLRQGGLFF | TGCGCCAGCGGCCTTCGACAGGGAGGGCTGTTTTTT | - | - | TRBJ2-2 | TRBV5-1
CASRRGQGMEGAFF | TGCGCCAGCAGACGGGGACAGGGGATGGAAGGAGCTTTCTTT | few | TRBD1 | TRBJ1-1 | TRBV5-1
CASSETGGAGNQPQHF | TGTGCCAGCAGTGAAACAGGGGGCGCGGGCAATCAGCCCCAGCATTTT | - | TRBD1 | TRBJ1-5 | TRBV6-1
CASSFGGGYEQYF | TGTGCCAGCAGTTTTGGTGGAGGCTACGAGCAGTACTTC | once | - | TRBJ2-7 | TRBV27
CASSRQDRVAEQFF | TGTGCCAGCAGCCGCCAAGACAGGGTGGCTGAGCAGTTCTTC | - | TRBD1 | TRBJ2-1 | TRBV7-9
CASSSGQGGGYTF | TGCGCCAGCAGCTCCGGACAGGGAGGGGGCTACACCTTC | - | TRBD1 | TRBJ1-2 | TRBV5-1
CASRRLAIQLSGSYNEQFF | TGTGCCAGCAGAAGACTAGCCATCCAGTTATCGGGCTCCTACAATGAGCAGTTCTTC | - | TRBD2 | TRBJ2-1 | TRBV2
CASSNPQGLSTDTQYF | TGCGCCAGCAGTAACCCACAGGGCCTAAGCACAGATACGCAGTATTTT | - | - | TRBJ2-3 | TRBV10-2
CASSPDSYEAFF | TGCGCCAGCAGCCCAGACAGTTATGAAGCTTTCTTT | - | - | TRBJ1-1 | TRBV5-1
CASSQAGGGLAGKYNEQFF | TGTGCCAGCAGCCAAGCAGGAGGGGGACTAGCGGGAAAATACAATGAGCAGTTCTTC | few | TRBD2 | TRBJ2-1 | TRBV4-2
CASSYGVRYEQYF | TGCGCCAGCAGTTACGGGGTGAGGTACGAGCAGTACTTC | - | - | TRBJ2-7 | TRBV10-2
CASSLVLTSDTQYF | TGTGCCAGCAGCTTGGTATTGACATCTGATACGCAGTATTTT | few | - | TRBJ2-3 | TRBV7-6
CASSIGSGSYNEQFF | TGTGCCAGCAGTATCGGGAGCGGCTCCTACAATGAGCAGTTCTTC | - | - | TRBJ2-1 | TRBV6-4
CASSQWESGNTIYF | TGTGCCAGCAGTCAATGGGAGTCTGGAAACACCATATATTTT | - | - | TRBJ1-3 | TRBV6-5
CASSSDRVETQYF | TGTGCCAGCAGCTCGGACAGGGTGGAGACCCAGTACTTC | - | TRBD1 | TRBJ2-5 | TRBV11-2
CASSYTGTGVRGYTF | TGTGCCAGCAGCTACACGGGGACAGGGGTTCGCGGCTACACCTTC | - | TRBD1 | TRBJ1-2 | TRBV6-5
CAISGGLDRLTDTQYF | TGTGCCATCAGTGGGGGACTAGATCGACTCACAGATACGCAGTATTTT | - | TRBD2 | TRBJ2-3 | TRBV10-3
CSVAQLAETQYF | TGCAGCGTAGCACAGCTAGCAGAGACCCAGTACTTC | - | - | TRBJ2-5 | TRBV29-1
CASSSPGGEQYF | TGTGCCAGCAGCTCCCCAGGGGGGGAGCAGTACTTC | - | - | TRBJ2-7 | TRBV27
CASAGGGEAVETQYF | TGTGCCAGCGCTGGCGGGGGAGAGGCAGTCGAGACCCAGTACTTC | - | TRBD2 | TRBJ2-5 | TRBV27
CASSRLAGGFSTDTQYF | TGTGCCAGCAGCCGACTAGCGGGGGGTTTTAGCACAGATACGCAGTATTTT | - | TRBD2 | TRBJ2-3 | TRBV7-9
CASSSRSGGAYEQYF | TGTGCCAGCAGTTCGCGTAGCGGGGGGGCATACGAGCAGTACTTC | - | TRBD2 | TRBJ2-7 | TRBV6-1
CASSSTYDGYTF | TGCGCCAGCAGCTCCACCTACGATGGCTACACCTTC | few | - | TRBJ1-2 | TRBV5-1
CASSLVRDYGYTF | TGTGCCAGCAGCCTCGTCAGGGACTATGGCTACACCTTC | - | - | TRBJ1-2 | TRBV11-3
CASSDGRGYGYTF | TGTGCCAGCAGTGACGGCAGGGGCTATGGCTACACCTTC | few | - | TRBJ1-2 | TRBV6-4
CASSILPNTEAFF | TGTGCCAGTAGTATCCTACCTAACACTGAAGCTTTCTTT | - | - | TRBJ1-1 | TRBV19
CASSLLRGAEQYF | TGCGCCAGCAGCTTGTTACGGGGAGCCGAGCAGTACTTC | - | - | TRBJ2-7 | TRBV5-1
CASSAGNSNQPQHF | TGTGCCAGCAGTGCGGGTAATAGCAATCAGCCCCAGCATTTT | - | - | TRBJ1-5 | TRBV2
CATTTGVYGYTF | TGTGCCACCACCACAGGGGTTTATGGCTACACCTTC | - | TRBD1 | TRBJ1-2 | TRBV28
CASSRDSNQPQHF | TGTGCCAGCAGCCGGGATAGCAATCAGCCCCAGCATTTT | - | - | TRBJ1-5 | TRBV6-1
CASSLLAVSTDTQYF | TGCGCCAGCAGCCTCCTCGCGGTTAGCACAGATACGCAGTATTTT | - | - | TRBJ2-3 | TRBV4-1
CASSPPSVKTEAFF | TGTGCCAGCTCACCACCGTCGGTAAAAACTGAAGCTTTCTTT | - | - | TRBJ1-1 | TRBV18
CASSQGPLWTSGSYEQYF | TGCGCCAGCAGCCAAGGCCCCCTCTGGACTAGCGGATCCTACGAGCAGTACTTC | - | TRBD2 | TRBJ2-7 | TRBV4-1
CASSLDGLAAGETQYF | TGTGCCAGCAGCCTAGATGGACTAGCAGCGGGCGAGACCCAGTACTTC | - | TRBD2 | TRBJ2-5 | TRBV7-8
CASSAPLAGANVLTF | TGTGCCAGCAGCGCCCCCTTGGCAGGGGCCAACGTCCTGACTTTC | once | - | TRBJ2-6 | TRBV7-9
CASSPGADTYNEQFF | TGTGCCAGCAGTCCAGGGGCGGATACCTACAATGAGCAGTTCTTC | - | - | TRBJ2-1 | TRBV11-2
CASSLIGVVNTEAFF | TGTGCCAGCAGTTTAATCGGGGTGGTGAACACTGAAGCTTTCTTT | few | - | TRBJ1-1 | TRBV28
CASSFPNEKLFF | TGTGCCAGCAGCTTTCCGAATGAAAAACTGTTTTTT | - | - | TRBJ1-4 | TRBV5-5
CASRVRDTSEAFF | TGTGCCAGCAGGGTTCGGGACACCTCTGAAGCTTTCTTT | - | - | TRBJ1-1 | TRBV25-1
CASTIDMFSNQPQHF | TGTGCCAGCACTATTGACATGTTTAGCAATCAGCCCCAGCATTTT | - | - | TRBJ1-5 | TRBV6-1
CASSSRTVSGDEQYF | TGTGCCAGCAGCTCCAGGACAGTATCCGGCGACGAGCAGTACTTC | - | - | TRBJ2-7 | TRBV13
CASCRSQGSETQYF | TGTGCCAGCTGTCGTTCGCAGGGAAGTGAGACCCAGTACTTC | - | - | TRBJ2-5 | TRBV27
CASSVVAGTGPFYGYTF | TGTGCCAGTAGTGTGGTTGCTGGGACAGGACCCTTCTATGGCTACACCTTC | - | TRBD1 | TRBJ1-2 | TRBV19